This TCR beta chain was captured in a study of PD-L1 blockade in urothelial cancer. Using immunoSEQ multiplex PCR, the repertoire was profiled, and TCRdb retains in-frame clones only, with some absent. Of nearly 45,000 clones listed, roughly 86% are singletons. Indicated time point: peripheral blood 6 weeks after treatment start. Germline-derived CDR1 and CDR2 are SGHRS and YFSETQ. The length of the CDR3 is 15 residues. Trimming removed 0 bases from V and 4 bases from J, with 13 bases in between. The clonotype comes from a man aged 55 to 69 with urothelial cancer. This sequence joins TRBV5-1 and TRBJ1-2, with no clear D. This sample comprised PBMCs, obtained around atezolizumab (anti-PD-L1) treatment. The DNA for the CDR3 is TGCGCCAGCAGCTTGGGGTATGGCGGCACCTATGGCTACACCTTC. Translation: CASSLGYGGTYGYTF.